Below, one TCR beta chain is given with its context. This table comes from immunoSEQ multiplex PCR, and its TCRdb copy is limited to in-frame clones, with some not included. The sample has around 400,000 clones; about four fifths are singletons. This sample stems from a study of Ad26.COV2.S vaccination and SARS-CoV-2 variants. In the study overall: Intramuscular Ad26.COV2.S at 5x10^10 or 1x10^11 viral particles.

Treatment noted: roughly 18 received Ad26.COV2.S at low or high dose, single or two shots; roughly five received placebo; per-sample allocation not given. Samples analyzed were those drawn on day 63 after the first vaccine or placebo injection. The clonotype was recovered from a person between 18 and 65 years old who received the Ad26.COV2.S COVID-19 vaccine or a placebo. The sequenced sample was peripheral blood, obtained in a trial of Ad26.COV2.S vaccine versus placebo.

The CDR3 nucleotides read TGCGCCAGCAGCTCCGGGGGCTGGAGGTACAATGAGCAGTTCTTC. Encoded protein: CASSSGGWRYNEQFF. The chain combines TRBV10-2 with TRBJ2-1; D could derive from TRBD1 or TRBD2 (6 bases each). CDR3 length: 15 residues. The V end lost 6 bases, the J end lost 4 bases, and 16 bases lay between the germline ends. Looked up from germline, CDR1 is WSHSY and CDR2 is SAAADI.